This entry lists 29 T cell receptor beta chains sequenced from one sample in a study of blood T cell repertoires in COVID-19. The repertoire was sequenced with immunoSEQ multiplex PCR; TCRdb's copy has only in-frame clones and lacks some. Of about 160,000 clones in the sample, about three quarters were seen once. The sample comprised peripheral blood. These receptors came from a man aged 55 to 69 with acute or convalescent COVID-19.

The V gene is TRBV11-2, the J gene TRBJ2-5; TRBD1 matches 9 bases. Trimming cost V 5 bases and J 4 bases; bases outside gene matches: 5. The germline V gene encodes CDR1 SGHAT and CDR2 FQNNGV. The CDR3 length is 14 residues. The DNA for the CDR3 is TGTGCCAGCAGCGACGAGGACAGGGGAGAGACCCAGTACTTC. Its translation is CASSDEDRGETQYF.

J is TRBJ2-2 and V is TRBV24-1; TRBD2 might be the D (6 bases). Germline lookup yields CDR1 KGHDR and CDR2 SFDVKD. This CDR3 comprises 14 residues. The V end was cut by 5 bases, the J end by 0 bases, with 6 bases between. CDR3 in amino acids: CATSGRANTGELFF. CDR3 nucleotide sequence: TGTGCCACCAGTGGGAGGGCGAACACCGGGGAGCTGTTTTTT.

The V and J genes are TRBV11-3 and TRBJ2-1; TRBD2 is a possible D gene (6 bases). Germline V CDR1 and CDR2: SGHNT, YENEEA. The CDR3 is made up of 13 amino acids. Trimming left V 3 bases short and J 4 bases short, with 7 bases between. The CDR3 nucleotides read TGTGCCAGCAGCTTTAGCGGTTACAATGAGCAGTTCTTC. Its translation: CASSFSGYNEQFF.

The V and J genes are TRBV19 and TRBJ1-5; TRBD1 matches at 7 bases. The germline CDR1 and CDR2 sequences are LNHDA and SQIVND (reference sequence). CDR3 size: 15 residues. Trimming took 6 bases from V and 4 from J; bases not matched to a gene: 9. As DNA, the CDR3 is TGTGCCAGTAGCCATGAGGGACAGCCAAATCAGCCCCAGCATTTT. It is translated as CASSHEGQPNQPQHF.

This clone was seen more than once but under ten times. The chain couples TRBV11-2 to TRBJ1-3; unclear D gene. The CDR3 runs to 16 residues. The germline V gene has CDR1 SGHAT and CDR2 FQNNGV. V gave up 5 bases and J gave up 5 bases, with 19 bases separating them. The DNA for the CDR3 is TGTGCCAGCAGCCAAGGGAGTCTAGGGCTGAGAAACACCATATATTTT. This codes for CASSQGSLGLRNTIYF.

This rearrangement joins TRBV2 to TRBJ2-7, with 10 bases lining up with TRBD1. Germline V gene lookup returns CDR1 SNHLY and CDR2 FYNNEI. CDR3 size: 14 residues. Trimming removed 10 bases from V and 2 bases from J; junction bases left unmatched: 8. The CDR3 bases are TGTGCCAACGGGGGGGGACAGGGGACCTACGAGCAGTACTTC. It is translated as CANGGGQGTYEQYF.

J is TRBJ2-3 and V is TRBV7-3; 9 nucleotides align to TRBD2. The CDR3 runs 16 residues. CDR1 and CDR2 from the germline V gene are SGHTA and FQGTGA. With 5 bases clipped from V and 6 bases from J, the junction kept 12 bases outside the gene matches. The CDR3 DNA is TGTGCCAGCAGCCCACGCGGGGGGGCCCCCTCGGATACGCAGTATTTT. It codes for CASSPRGGAPSDTQYF. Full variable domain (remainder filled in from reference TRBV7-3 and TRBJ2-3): GAGVSQTPSNKVTEKGKYVELRCDPISGHTALYWYRQSLGQGPEFLIYFQGTGAADDSGLPNDRFFAVRPEGSVSTLKIQRTERGDSAVYLCASSPRGGAPSDTQYFGPGTRLTVL.

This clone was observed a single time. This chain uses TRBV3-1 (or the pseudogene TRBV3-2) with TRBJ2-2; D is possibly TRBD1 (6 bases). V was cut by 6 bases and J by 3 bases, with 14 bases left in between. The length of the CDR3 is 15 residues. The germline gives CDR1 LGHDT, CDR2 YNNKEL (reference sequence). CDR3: CASSPTGPDTGELFF. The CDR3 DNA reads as TGTGCCAGCAGTCCCACAGGGCCGGACACCGGGGAGCTGTTTTTT.

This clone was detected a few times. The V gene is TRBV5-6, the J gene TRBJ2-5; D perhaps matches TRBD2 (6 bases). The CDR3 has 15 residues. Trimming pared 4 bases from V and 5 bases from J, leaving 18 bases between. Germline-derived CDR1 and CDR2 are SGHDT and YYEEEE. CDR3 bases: TGTGCCAGCAGCACCTGGAGGGCAGGGAGCGAGACCCAGTACTTC. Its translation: CASSTWRAGSETQYF.

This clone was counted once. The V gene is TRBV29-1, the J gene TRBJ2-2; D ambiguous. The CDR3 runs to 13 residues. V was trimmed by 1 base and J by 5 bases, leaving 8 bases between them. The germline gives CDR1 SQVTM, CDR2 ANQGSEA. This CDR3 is CSVEVTRTGELFF. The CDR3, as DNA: TGCAGCGTTGAAGTTACGAGGACCGGGGAGCTGTTTTTT.

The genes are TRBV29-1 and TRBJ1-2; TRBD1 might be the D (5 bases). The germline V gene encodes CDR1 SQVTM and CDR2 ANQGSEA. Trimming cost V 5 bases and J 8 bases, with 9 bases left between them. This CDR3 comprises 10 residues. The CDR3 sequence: CSVFQGGYTF. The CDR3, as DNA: TGCAGCGTTTTTCAGGGCGGCTACACCTTC.

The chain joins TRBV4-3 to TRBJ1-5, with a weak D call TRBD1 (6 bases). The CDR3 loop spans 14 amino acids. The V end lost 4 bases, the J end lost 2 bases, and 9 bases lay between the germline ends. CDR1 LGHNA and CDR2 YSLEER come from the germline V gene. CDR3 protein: CASSPQGGNQPQHF. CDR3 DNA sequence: TGCGCCAGCAGCCCACAGGGTGGCAATCAGCCCCAGCATTTT.

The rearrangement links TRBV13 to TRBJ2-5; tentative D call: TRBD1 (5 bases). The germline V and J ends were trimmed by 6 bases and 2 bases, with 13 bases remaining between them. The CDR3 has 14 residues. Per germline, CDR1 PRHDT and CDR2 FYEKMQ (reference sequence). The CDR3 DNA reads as TGTGCCAGCAGACTAATGGGGCTACAAGAGACCCAGTACTTC. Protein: CASRLMGLQETQYF.

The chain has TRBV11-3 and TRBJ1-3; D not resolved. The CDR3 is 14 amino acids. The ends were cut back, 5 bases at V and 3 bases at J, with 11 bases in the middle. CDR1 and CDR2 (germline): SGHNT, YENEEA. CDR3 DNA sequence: TGTGCCAGCAGCATGGAGGGCGTTGGAAACACCATATATTTT. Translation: CASSMEGVGNTIYF. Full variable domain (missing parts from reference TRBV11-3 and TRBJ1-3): EAGVVQSPRYKIIEKKQPVAFWCNPISGHNTLYWYLQNLGQGPELLIRYENEEAVDDSQLPKDRFSAERLKGVDSTLKIQPAELGDSAVYLCASSMEGVGNTIYFGEGSWLTVV.

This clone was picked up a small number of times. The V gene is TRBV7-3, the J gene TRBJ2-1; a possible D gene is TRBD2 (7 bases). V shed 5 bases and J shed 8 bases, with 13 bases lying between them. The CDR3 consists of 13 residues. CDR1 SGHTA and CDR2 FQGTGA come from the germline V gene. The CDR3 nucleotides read TGTGCCAGCAGCCCGACCGGGGGGCATGAGCAGTTCTTC. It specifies CASSPTGGHEQFF.

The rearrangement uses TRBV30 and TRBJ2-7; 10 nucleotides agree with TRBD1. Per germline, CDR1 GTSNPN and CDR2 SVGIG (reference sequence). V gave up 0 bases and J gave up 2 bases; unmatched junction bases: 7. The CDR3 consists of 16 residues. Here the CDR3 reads CAWSVLPGTGAYEQYF. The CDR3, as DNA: TGTGCCTGGAGTGTACTCCCGGGGACAGGGGCCTACGAGCAGTACTTC.

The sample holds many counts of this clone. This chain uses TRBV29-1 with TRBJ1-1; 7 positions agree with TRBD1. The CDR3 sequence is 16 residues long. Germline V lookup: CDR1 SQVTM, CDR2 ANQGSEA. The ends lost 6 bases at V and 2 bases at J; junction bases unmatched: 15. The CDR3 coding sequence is TGCAGCGTCTCGACAGGGTGGGTTAACCCAAACACTGAAGCTTTCTTT. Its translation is CSVSTGWVNPNTEAFF.

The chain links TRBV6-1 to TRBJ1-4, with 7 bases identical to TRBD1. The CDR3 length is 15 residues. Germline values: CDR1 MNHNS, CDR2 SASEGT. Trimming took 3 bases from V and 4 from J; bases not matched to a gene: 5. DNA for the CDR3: TGTGCCAGCAGTGAGCAGGGACAGCTTAATGAAAAACTGTTTTTT. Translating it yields CASSEQGQLNEKLFF.

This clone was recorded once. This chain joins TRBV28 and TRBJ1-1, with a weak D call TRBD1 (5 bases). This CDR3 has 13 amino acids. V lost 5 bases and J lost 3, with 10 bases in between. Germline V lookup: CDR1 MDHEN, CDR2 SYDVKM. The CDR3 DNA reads TGTGCCAGCAGTCCGCTGACAGACACTGAAGCTTTCTTT. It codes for CASSPLTDTEAFF.

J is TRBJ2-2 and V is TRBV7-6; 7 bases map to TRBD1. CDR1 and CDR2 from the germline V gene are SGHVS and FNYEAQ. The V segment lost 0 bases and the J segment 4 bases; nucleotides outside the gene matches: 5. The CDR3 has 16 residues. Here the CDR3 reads CASSLAGTDSTGELFF. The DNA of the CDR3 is TGTGCCAGCAGCTTAGCGGGGACAGACTCCACCGGGGAGCTGTTTTTT.

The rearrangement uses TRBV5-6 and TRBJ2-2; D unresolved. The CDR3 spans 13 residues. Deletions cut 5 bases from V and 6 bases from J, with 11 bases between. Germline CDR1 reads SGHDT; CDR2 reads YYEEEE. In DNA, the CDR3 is TGTGCCAGCAGTCGCCTCCGGGCCGGGGAGCTGTTTTTT. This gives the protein CASSRLRAGELFF.

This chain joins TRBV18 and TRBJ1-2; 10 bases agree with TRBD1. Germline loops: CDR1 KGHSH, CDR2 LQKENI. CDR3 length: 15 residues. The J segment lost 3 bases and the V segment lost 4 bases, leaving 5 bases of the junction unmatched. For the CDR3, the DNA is TGTGCCAGCTCACTACGACAGGGGGCGGACTATGGCTACACCTTC. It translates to CASSLRQGADYGYTF. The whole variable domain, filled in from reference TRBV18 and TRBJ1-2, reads NAGVMQNPRHLVRRRGQEARLRCSPMKGHSHVYWYRQLPEEGLKFMVYLQKENIIDESGMPKERFSAEFPKEGPSILRIQQVVRGDSAAYFCASSLRQGADYGYTFGSGTRLTVV.

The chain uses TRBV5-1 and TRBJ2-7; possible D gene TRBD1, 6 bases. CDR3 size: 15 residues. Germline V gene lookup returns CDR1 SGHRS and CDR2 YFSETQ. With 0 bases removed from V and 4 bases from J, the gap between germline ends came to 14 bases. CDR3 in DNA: TGCGCCAGCAGCTTGGTCCTTGGGGGCGCGTACGAGCAGTACTTC. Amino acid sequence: CASSLVLGGAYEQYF.

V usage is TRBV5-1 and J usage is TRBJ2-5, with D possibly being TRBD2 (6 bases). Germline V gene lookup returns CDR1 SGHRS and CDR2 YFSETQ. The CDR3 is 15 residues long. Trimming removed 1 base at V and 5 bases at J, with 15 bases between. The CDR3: CASSLNIGGPETQYF. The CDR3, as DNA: TGCGCCAGCAGCTTGAATATCGGGGGTCCGGAGACCCAGTACTTC.

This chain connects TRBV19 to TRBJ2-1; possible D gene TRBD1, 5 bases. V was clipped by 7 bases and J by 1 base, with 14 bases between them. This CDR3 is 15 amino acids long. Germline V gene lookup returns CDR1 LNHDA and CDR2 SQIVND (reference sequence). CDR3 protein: CASMGQGLSYNEQFF. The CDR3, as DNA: TGTGCCAGTATGGGTCAGGGCCTTTCCTACAATGAGCAGTTCTTC.

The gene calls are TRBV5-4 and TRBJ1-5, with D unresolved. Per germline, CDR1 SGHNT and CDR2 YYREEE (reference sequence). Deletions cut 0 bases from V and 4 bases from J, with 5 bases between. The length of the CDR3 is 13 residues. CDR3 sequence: CASSLGANQPQHF. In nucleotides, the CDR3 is TGTGCCAGCAGCTTGGGGGCGAATCAGCCCCAGCATTTT.

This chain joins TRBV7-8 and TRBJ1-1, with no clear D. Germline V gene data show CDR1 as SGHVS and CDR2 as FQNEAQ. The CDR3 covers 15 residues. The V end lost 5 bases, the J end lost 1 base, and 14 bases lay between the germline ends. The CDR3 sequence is CASSRTTAGNTEAFF. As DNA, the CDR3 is TGTGCCAGCAGCCGGACTACGGCAGGGAACACTGAAGCTTTCTTT. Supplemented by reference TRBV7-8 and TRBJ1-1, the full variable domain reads GAGVSQSPRYKVAKRGQDVALRCDPISGHVSLFWYQQALGQGPEFLTYFQNEAQLDKSGLPSDRFFAERPEGSVSTLKIQRTQQEDSAVYLCASSRTTAGNTEAFFGQGTRLTVV.

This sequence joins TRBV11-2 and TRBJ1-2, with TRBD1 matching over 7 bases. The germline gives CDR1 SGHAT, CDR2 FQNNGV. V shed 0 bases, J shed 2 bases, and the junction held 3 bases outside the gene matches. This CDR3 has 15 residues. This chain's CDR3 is CASSLDLGGNYGYTF. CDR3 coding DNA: TGTGCCAGCAGCTTAGACCTAGGGGGCAACTATGGCTACACCTTC.

CDR3 sequence reads: CASSPGQYAGYTF. The CDR3 region has the DNA TGTGCCAGCAGCCCGGGACAGTATGCGGGCTACACCTTC. This chain connects TRBV6-5 to TRBJ1-2, with TRBD1 matching over 7 bases. Germline V gene lookup returns CDR1 MNHEY and CDR2 SVGAGI. The V gene end was trimmed by 6 bases and the J gene end by 8 bases; junction bases not matched to a gene: 9. The CDR3 is 13 residues long.